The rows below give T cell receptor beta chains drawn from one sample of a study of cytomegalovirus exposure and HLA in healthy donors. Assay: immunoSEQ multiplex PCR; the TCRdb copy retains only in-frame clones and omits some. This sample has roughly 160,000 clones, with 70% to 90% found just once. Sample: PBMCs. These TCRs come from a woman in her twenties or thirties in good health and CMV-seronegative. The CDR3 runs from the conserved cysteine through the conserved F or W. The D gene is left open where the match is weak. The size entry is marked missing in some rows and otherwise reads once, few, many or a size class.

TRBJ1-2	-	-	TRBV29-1	CSVWGGLGYTF	TGCAGCGTTTGGGGGGGTCTTGGCTACACCTTC
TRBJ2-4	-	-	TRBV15	CATSRDRGNIQYF	TGTGCCACCAGCAGAGACAGGGGTAACATTCAGTACTTC
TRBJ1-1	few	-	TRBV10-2	CASSEIDTNTEAFF	TGCGCCAGCAGTGAAATAGATACGAACACTGAAGCTTTCTTT
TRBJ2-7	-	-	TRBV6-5	CASSLQGRRDEQYF	TGTGCCAGCAGCCTACAGGGTAGAAGGGACGAGCAGTACTTC
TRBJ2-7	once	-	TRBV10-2	CASGVGPGEQYF	TGCGCCAGCGGGGTGGGGCCCGGTGAGCAGTACTTC
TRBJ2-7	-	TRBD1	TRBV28	CASLRDRASYEQYF	TGTGCCAGCCTTAGGGACAGGGCCTCCTACGAGCAGTACTTC
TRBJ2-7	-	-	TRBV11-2	CATLDPLGYEQYF	TGTGCCACACTGGATCCGCTAGGCTACGAGCAGTACTTC
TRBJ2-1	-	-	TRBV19	CASSVDQGSPYNEQFF	TGTGCCAGTAGTGTCGATCAGGGTAGTCCCTACAATGAGCAGTTCTTC
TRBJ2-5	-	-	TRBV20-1	CSAMVGETQYF	TGCAGTGCTATGGTCGGGGAGACCCAGTACTTC
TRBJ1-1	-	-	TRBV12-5	CASGPLSSLGATEAFF	TGTGCTAGTGGTCCTCTCAGTAGTTTGGGGGCCACTGAAGCTTTCTTT
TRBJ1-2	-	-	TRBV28	CASTNQVYGYTF	TGTGCCAGCACTAATCAGGTCTATGGCTACACCTTC
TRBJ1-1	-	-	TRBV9	CASSVALHGSNTEAFF	TGTGCCAGCAGCGTAGCCCTACACGGGAGCAACACTGAAGCTTTCTTT
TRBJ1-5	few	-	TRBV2	CASSAGQPQHF	TGTGCCAGCAGTGCGGGTCAGCCCCAGCATTTT
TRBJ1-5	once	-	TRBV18	CASSPDTGSNQPQHF	TGTGCCAGCTCACCCGATACAGGGTCCAATCAGCCCCAGCATTTT
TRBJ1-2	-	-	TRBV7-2	CASSLPPTEYGYTF	TGTGCCAGCAGCCTACCCCCGACGGAGTATGGCTACACCTTC
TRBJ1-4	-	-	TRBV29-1	CSVSTGSTNEKLFF	TGCAGCGTTAGTACAGGGTCAACTAATGAAAAACTGTTTTTT
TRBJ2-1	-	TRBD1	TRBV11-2	CASSPQGDSREQFF	TGTGCCAGCAGCCCTCAGGGGGACAGCAGGGAGCAGTTCTTC
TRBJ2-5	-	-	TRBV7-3	CASSFKGEETQYF	TGTGCCAGCAGCTTTAAGGGAGAGGAGACCCAGTACTTC
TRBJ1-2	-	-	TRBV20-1	CSAVGLYGYTF	TGCAGTGCTGTGGGGCTCTATGGCTACACCTTC
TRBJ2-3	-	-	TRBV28	CASSLVAPRADTQYF	TGTGCCAGCAGTTTAGTGGCCCCTCGGGCAGATACGCAGTATTTT
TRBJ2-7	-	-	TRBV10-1	CASSDSGHSYEQYF	TGCGCCAGCAGTGACTCCGGACATTCCTACGAGCAGTACTTC
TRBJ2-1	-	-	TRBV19	CASSTWWGTDYNEQFF	TGTGCCAGTAGTACCTGGTGGGGGACTGACTACAATGAGCAGTTCTTC
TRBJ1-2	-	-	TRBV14	CASSQVRGLTNYGYTF	TGTGCCAGCAGCCAAGTCCGCGGGCTAACTAACTATGGCTACACCTTC
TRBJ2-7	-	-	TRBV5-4	CASSLARGRNEQYF	TGTGCCAGCAGCTTGGCCAGGGGCAGGAACGAGCAGTACTTC
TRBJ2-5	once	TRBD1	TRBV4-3	CASGPGQGGETQYF	TGCGCCAGCGGTCCGGGACAGGGGGGAGAGACCCAGTACTTC
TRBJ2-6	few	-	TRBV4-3	CASSQVVGLSGANVLTF	TGCGCCAGCAGCCAAGTCGTGGGCCTCTCTGGGGCCAACGTCCTGACTTTC
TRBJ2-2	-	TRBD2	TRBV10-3	CAISETSGGNRRELFF	TGTGCCATCAGTGAGACTAGCGGGGGGAATAGGAGGGAGCTGTTTTTT
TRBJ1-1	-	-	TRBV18	CASSPRKDSYTEAFF	TGTGCCAGCTCACCAAGAAAGGACAGTTACACTGAAGCTTTCTTT
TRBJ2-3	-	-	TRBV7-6	CASSLPVDTQYF	TGTGCCAGCAGCTTACCAGTAGATACGCAGTATTTT
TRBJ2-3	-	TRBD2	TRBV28	CASSTSGSSRDTQYF	TGTGCCAGCAGCACTAGCGGGAGTTCGCGGGATACGCAGTATTTT
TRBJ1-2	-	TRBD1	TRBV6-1	CASSDRAIVYGYTF	TGTGCCAGCAGCGACAGGGCAATCGTTTATGGCTACACCTTC
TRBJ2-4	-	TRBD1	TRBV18	CASSSGGQGIF	TGTGCCAGCTCATCAGGGGGACAGGGTATCTTC
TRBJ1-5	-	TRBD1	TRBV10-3	CAISEQGGSQPQHF	TGTGCCATCAGTGAACAGGGGGGGAGTCAGCCCCAGCATTTT
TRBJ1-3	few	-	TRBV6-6	CASRTLGLSSGNTIYF	TGTGCCAGCAGAACGTTAGGACTTAGCTCTGGAAACACCATATATTTT
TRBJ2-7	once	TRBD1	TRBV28	CASPNRQGAWEQYF	TGTGCCAGCCCCAACAGACAGGGGGCGTGGGAGCAGTACTTC
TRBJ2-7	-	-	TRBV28	CASTLRARGGEQYF	TGTGCCAGCACCCTTAGGGCCCGGGGTGGCGAGCAGTACTTC
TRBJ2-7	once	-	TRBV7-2	CASSYETWFEQYF	TGTGCCAGCAGTTATGAGACTTGGTTCGAGCAGTACTTC
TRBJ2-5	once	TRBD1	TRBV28	CASSLSGTVAETQYF	TGTGCCAGCAGTTTATCCGGGACAGTCGCCGAGACCCAGTACTTC
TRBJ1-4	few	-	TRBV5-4	CASSLSGTRGFNEKLFF	TGTGCCAGCAGCTTGTCGGGTACTCGGGGTTTTAATGAAAAACTGTTTTTT
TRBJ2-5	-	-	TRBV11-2	CASSLGPIVREETQYF	TGTGCCAGCAGCTTAGGTCCGATAGTTCGAGAAGAGACCCAGTACTTC
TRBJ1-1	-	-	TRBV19	CASSRWTEAFF	TGTGCCAGTAGCCGGTGGACTGAAGCTTTCTTT
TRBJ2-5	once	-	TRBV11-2	CASSLDGKRGETQYF	TGTGCCAGCAGCTTAGACGGCAAGCGCGGAGAGACCCAGTACTTC
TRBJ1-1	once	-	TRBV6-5	CASSYRQFGYTEAFF	TGTGCCAGCAGTTACCGGCAGTTCGGGTACACTGAAGCTTTCTTT
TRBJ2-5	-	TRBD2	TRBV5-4	CASSLGLAAIGETQYF	TGTGCCAGCAGCTTAGGACTAGCAGCTATCGGAGAGACCCAGTACTTC
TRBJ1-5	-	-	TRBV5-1	CASSPLGHSNQPQHF	TGCGCCAGCAGCCCCCTAGGACATAGCAATCAGCCCCAGCATTTT
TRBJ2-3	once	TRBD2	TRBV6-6	CASSKRGATDTQYF	TGTGCCAGCAGTAAGCGGGGGGCCACAGATACGCAGTATTTT
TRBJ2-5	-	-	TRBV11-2	CASSLPRLAETQYF	TGTGCCAGCAGCCTTCCGCGGCTTGCGGAGACCCAGTACTTC
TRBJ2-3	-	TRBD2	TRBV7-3	CASSPQTSGRPGGTDTQYF	TGTGCCAGCAGCCCCCAGACTAGCGGGCGCCCGGGTGGCACAGATACGCAGTATTTT
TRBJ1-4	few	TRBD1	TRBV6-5	CASSYGQGGDEKLFF	TGTGCCAGCAGTTACGGACAGGGCGGAGATGAAAAACTGTTTTTT
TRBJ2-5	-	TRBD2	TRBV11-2	CASSPPGGAGDQETQYF	TGTGCCAGCAGCCCACCCGGTGGAGCGGGGGACCAAGAGACCCAGTACTTC
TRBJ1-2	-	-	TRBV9	CASSESDQYANYGYTF	TGTGCCAGCAGCGAGTCCGATCAGTACGCTAACTATGGCTACACCTTC
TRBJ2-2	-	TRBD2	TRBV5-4	CASSTPGTSNTGELFF	TGTGCCAGCAGCACGCCCGGGACTAGCAACACCGGGGAGCTGTTTTTT
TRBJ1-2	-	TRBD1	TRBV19	CASRDRDYTF	TGTGCCAGTAGAGACAGGGACTACACCTTC
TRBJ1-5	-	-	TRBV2	CASGSDSLNQPQHF	TGTGCCAGCGGCTCCGACAGCCTCAATCAGCCCCAGCATTTT
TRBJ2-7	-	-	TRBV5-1	CASSLGAGFSEQYF	TGCGCCAGCAGCTTGGGTGCAGGGTTCTCCGAGCAGTACTTC
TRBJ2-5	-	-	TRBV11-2	CASSLERGWQETQYF	TGTGCCAGCAGCTTAGAAAGGGGCTGGCAAGAGACCCAGTACTTC